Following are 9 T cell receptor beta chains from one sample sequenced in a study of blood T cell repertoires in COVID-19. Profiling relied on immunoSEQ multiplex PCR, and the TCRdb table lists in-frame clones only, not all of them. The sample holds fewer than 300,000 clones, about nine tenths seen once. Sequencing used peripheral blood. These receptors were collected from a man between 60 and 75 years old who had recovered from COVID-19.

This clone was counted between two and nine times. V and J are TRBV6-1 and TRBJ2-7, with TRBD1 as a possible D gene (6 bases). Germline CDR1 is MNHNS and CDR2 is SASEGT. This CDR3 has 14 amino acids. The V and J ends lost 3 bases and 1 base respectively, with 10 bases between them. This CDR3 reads CASSELQGSYEQYF. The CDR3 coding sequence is TGTGCCAGCAGTGAGCTACAGGGTTCCTACGAGCAGTACTTC.

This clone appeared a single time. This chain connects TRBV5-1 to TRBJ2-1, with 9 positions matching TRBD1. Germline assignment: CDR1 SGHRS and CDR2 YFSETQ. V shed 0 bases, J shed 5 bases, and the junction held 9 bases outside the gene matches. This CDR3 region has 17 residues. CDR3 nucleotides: TGCGCCAGCAGCTTGGGACATCGGGACAGGGCTAACAATGAGCAGTTCTTC. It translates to CASSLGHRDRANNEQFF.

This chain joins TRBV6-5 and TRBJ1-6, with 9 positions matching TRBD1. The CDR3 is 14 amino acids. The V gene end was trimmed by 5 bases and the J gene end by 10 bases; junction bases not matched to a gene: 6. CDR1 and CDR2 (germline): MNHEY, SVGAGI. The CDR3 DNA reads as TGTGCCAGCAGTCGGACAGGGGAGAGGTCACCCCTCCACTTT. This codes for CASSRTGERSPLHF.

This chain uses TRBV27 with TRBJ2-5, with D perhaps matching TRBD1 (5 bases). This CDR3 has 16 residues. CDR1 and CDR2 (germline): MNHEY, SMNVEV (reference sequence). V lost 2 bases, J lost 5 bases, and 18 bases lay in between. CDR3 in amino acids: CASSLGQQWGTETQYF. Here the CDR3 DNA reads TGTGCCAGCAGTTTAGGGCAGCAGTGGGGCACGGAGACCCAGTACTTC.

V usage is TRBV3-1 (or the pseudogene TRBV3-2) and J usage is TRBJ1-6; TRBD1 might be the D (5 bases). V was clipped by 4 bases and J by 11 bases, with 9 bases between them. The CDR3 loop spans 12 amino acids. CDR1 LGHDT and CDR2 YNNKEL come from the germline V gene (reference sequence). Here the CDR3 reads CASSRRVTPLHF. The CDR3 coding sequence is TGTGCCAGCAGCCGCAGGGTCACACCCCTCCACTTT.

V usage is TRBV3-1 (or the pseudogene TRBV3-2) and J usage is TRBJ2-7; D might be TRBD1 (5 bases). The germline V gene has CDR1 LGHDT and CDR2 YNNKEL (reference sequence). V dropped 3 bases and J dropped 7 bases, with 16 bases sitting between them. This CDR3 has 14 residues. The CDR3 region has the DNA TGTGCCAGCAGCCACAGGGTACCCATGAGGGAGCAGTACTTC. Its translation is CASSHRVPMREQYF.

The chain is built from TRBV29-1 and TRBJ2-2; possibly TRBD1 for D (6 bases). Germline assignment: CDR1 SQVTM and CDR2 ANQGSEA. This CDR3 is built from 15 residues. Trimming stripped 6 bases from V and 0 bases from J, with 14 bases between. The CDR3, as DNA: TGCAGCGTCAATCCGACAGGAACGAACACCGGGGAGCTGTTTTTT. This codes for CSVNPTGTNTGELFF.

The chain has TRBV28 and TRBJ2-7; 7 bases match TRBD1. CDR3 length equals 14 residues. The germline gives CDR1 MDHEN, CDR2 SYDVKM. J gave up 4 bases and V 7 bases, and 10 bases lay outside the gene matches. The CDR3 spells CASIKGAGGYEQYF. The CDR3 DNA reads TGTGCCAGCATAAAAGGGGCAGGGGGTTACGAGCAGTACTTC.

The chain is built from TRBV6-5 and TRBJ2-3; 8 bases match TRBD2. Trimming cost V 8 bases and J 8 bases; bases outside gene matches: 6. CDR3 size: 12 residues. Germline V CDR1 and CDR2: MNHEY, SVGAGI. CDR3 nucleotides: TGTGCCAGCCTAGGACTAGCTTCTACGCAGTATTTT. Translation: CASLGLASTQYF.